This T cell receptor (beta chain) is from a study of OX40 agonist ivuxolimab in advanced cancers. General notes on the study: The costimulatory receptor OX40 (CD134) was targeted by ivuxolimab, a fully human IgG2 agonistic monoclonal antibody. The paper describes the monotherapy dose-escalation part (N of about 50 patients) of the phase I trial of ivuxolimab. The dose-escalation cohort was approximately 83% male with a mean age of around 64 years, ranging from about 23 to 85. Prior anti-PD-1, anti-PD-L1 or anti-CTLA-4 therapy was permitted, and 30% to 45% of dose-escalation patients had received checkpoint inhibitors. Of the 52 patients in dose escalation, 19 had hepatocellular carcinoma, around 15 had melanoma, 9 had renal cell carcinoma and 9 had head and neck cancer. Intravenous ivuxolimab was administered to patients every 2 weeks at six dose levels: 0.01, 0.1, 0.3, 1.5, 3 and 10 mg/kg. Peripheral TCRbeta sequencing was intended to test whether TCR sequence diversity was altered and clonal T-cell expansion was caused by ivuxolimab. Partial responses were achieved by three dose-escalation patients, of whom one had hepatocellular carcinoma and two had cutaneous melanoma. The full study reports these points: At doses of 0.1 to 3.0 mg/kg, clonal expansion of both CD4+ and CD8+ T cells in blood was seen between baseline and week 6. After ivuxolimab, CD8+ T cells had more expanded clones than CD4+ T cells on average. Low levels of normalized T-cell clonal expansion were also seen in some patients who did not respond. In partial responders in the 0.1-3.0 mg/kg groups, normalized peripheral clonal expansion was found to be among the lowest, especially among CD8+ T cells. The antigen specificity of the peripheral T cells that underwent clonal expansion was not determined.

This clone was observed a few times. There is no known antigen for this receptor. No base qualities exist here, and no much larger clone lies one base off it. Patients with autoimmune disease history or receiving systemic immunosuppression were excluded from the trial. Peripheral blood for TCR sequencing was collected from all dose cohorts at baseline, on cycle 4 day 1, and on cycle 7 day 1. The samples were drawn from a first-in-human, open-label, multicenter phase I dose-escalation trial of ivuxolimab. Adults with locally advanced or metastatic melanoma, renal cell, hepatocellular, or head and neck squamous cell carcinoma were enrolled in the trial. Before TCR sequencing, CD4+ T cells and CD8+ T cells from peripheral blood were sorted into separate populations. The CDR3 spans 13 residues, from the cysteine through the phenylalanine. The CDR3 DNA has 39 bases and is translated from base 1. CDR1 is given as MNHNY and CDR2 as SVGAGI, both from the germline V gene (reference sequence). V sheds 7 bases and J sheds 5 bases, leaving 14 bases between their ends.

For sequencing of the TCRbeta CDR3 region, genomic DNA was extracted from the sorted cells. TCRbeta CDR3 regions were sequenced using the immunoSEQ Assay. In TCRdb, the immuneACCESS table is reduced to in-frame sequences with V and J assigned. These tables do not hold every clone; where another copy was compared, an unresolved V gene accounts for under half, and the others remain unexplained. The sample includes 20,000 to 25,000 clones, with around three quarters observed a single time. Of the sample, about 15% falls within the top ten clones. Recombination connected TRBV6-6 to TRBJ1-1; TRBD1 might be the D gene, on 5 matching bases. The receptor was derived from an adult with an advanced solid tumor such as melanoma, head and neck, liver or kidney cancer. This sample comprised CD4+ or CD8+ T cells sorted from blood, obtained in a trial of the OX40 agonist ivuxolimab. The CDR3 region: CASIPGGGTEAFF. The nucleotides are TGTGCCAGCATCCCCGGGGGAGGGACTGAAGCTTTCTTT.